This record looks at one T cell receptor beta chain sequence and its context. The sample is drawn from a study of blood T cell repertoires in COVID-19. Germline-derived CDR1 and CDR2 are SGHRS and YFSETQ. This CDR3 spans 13 amino acids. Trimming cost V 0 bases and J 8 bases, with 6 bases left between them. Authors' data handling: Reference gene primer amplification yielded estimated nucleated cell counts. The method was immunoSEQ multiplex PCR; TCRdb's version includes in-frame clones alone and lacks a portion of them. V and J calls and clone size are copied from that table; D and trimming were computed from the DNA. The data hold around 120,000 clones, with about 79% observed a single time.

The sequencing sample was made of peripheral blood. The chain uses TRBV5-1 and TRBJ1-6, with no clear D. This sequence originates from an elderly woman with acute or convalescent COVID-19. The CDR3 DNA reads as TGCGCCAGCAGCTTGGGACTCGATTCACCCCTCCACTTT. Amino acids: CASSLGLDSPLHF.